The entry below gives a single T cell receptor beta chain sequence along with its context. The germline CDR1 and CDR2 sequences are MNHEY and SVGAGI. The CDR3 loop spans 14 amino acids. V trimming: 5 bases; J trimming: 4 bases; junction bases outside the gene matches: 5. TCRdb keeps only in-frame clones here, not all; method: immunoSEQ multiplex PCR. The data contain 200,000 to 250,000 clones, over 65% of them singletons. This record comes from a study of cytomegalovirus exposure and HLA in healthy donors. V gene TRBV6-5 combines with J gene TRBJ1-5; 7 nucleotides align to TRBD1. The TCR originated in a young woman in good health and CMV-seronegative. Sequencing was carried out using PBMCs. The CDR3 is CASSRDRVNQPQHF. The CDR3 coding sequence is TGTGCCAGCAGTCGGGACAGAGTAAATCAGCCCCAGCATTTT.